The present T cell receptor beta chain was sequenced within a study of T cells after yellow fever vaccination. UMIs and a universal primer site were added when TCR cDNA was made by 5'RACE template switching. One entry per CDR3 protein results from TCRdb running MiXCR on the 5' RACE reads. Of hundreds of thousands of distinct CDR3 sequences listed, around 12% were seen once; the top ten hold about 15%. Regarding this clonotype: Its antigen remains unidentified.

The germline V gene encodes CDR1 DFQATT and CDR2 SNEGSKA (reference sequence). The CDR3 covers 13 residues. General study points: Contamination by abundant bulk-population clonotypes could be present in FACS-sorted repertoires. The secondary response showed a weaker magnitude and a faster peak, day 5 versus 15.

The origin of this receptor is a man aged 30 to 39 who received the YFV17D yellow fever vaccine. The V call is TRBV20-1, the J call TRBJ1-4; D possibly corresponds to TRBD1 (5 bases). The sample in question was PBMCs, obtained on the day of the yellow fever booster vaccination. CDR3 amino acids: CSGEERGEEKLFF. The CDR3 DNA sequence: TGCAGCGGAGAGGAGAGGGGCGAGGAAAAACTGTTTTTT.